The 11 T cell receptor beta chains given below trace back to one sample, sequenced in a study of T cell clonotyping in hematopoietic cell transplantation. TCRdb's table, derived via immunoSEQ multiplex PCR, lists solely in-frame clones and lacks some. The sample lists over 3,500 clones; approximately 85% were seen once. The starting material was peripheral blood mononuclear cells, obtained 180 days after allogeneic stem cell transplant. The origin of the receptors is a male patient aged 60-70 years who had an allogeneic stem cell transplant from an unrelated donor, so T cells may come from the graft donor. Some clones in this sample may be carry-over from other donors' samples.

V is TRBV19 and J is TRBJ1-5, with D tentatively TRBD1 (5 bases). V lost 5 bases and J 2 bases, leaving 13 bases between the germline ends. The CDR3 runs 15 residues. Germline V gene lookup returns CDR1 LNHDA and CDR2 SQIVND (reference sequence). The CDR3 reads CASSVEGMGNQPQHF. Written as DNA, the CDR3 is TGTGCCAGTAGTGTGGAGGGGATGGGCAATCAGCCCCAGCATTTT.

The chain is built from TRBV2 and TRBJ2-7; D call uncertain. The CDR3 length is 10 residues. The V end lost 6 bases, the J end lost 3 bases, and 3 bases lay between the germline ends. CDR1 and CDR2 (germline): SNHLY, FYNNEI. The CDR3, as DNA: TGTGCCAGCAGAATCTACGAGCAGTACTTC. As protein: CASRIYEQYF.

The rearrangement uses TRBV7-8 and TRBJ1-2; 7 bases map to TRBD1. The CDR3 runs 14 residues. Germline trimming cut 5 bases from V and 0 bases from J; bases unmatched to any gene: 3. Germline V gene data show CDR1 as SGHVS and CDR2 as FQNEAQ. Here the CDR3 DNA reads TGTGCCAGCAGCCGACAGGGTTCTAACTATGGCTACACCTTC. Translation: CASSRQGSNYGYTF.

The chain links TRBV6-5 to TRBJ1-5; perhaps TRBD1 as D (5 bases). This CDR3 region has 14 residues. Trimming took off 0 bases at V and 6 bases at J, with 9 bases between the two ends. Germline V gene data show CDR1 as MNHEY and CDR2 as SVGAGI. CDR3 bases: TGTGCCAGCAGTTACTCGGGGGGGGTTCAGCCCCAGCATTTT. Residues: CASSYSGGVQPQHF.

V and J are TRBV6-6 and TRBJ1-3; weak D call: TRBD1 (6 bases). V lost 5 bases and J 0 bases, leaving 14 bases between the germline ends. Germline values: CDR1 MNHNY, CDR2 SVGAGI (reference sequence). CDR3 length: 16 residues. The DNA for the CDR3 is TGTGCCAGCAGTGGAGGAACAGGGTTCTCTGGAAACACCATATATTTT. Translated: CASSGGTGFSGNTIYF.

The chain carries TRBV4-1 and TRBJ2-2; 7 bases match TRBD1. The germline V gene has CDR1 MGHRA and CDR2 YSYEKL. V shed 5 bases, J shed 6 bases, and the junction held 9 bases outside the gene matches. The CDR3 spans 15 residues. The DNA of the CDR3 is TGCGCCAGCAGCGCTAAGGAAACAGGGGCCGGGGAGCTGTTTTTT. This translates into CASSAKETGAGELFF.

The rearrangement links TRBV29-1 to TRBJ1-4; D gene uncertain. The germline V gene encodes CDR1 SQVTM and CDR2 ANQGSEA. This CDR3 spans 10 amino acids. V lost 7 bases and J 10 bases, leaving 10 bases between the germline ends. CDR3 residues: CSAYKGKLFF. The CDR3 DNA is TGCAGCGCTTATAAGGGAAAACTGTTTTTT.

This clone is deemed large (0.1 to 1%). This chain joins TRBV7-9 and TRBJ2-5; D is tentatively TRBD1 or TRBD2 (7 bases each). V lost 5 bases and J 2 bases, leaving 24 bases between the germline ends. In germline, CDR1 is SEHNR, CDR2 FQNEAQ (reference sequence). The CDR3 loop spans 18 amino acids. As DNA, the CDR3 is TGTGCCAGCAGCCCCCCGGAGGGGGCGGGGGTCTTTCAAGAGACCCAGTACTTC. As protein: CASSPPEGAGVFQETQYF.

This chain connects TRBV30 to TRBJ2-1; the D is unclear. This CDR3 comprises 12 residues. The V end lost 3 bases, the J end lost 5 bases, and 8 bases lay between the germline ends. CDR1 is GTSNPN, CDR2 SVGIG, per germline (reference sequence). CDR3 sequence: CAWRDMNNEQFF. In nucleotides, the CDR3 is TGTGCCTGGAGAGACATGAACAATGAGCAGTTCTTC.

The genes are TRBV10-3 and TRBJ2-1; the match to TRBD2 covers 8 bases. The CDR3 totals 15 residues. V lost 4 bases to trimming and J lost 9 bases; unmatched junction nucleotides: 11. From germline, CDR1 is ENHRY and CDR2 SYGVKD. DNA of the CDR3: TGTGCCATCAGTGCACCGGGACTAGTTCAGGTTGAGCAGTTCTTC. Amino acid sequence: CAISAPGLVQVEQFF.

The V gene is TRBV28, the J gene TRBJ1-5; 9 bases are a match to TRBD1. The V gene end was trimmed by 0 bases and the J gene end by 5 bases; junction bases not matched to a gene: 5. CDR1 MDHEN and CDR2 SYDVKM come from the germline V gene. The CDR3 is 16 residues long. Written as DNA, the CDR3 is TGTGCCAGCAGTTTATGGGGACAGGGTGGTGATCAGCCCCAGCATTTT. Translating it yields CASSLWGQGGDQPQHF.